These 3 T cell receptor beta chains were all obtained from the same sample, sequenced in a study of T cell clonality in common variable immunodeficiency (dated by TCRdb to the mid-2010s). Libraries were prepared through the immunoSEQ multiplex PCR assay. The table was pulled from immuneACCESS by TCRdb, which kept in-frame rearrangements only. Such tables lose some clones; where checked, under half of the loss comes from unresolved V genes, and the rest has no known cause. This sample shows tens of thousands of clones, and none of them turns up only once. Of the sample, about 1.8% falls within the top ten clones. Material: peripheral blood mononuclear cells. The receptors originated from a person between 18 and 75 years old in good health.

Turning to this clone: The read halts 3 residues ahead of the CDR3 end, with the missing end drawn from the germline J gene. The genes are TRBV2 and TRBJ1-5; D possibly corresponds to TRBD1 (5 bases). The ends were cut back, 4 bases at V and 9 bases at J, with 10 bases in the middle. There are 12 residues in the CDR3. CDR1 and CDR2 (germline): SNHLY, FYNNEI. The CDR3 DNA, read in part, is TGTGCCAGCAGTGGAACGGGGGGGCCC. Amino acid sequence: CASSGTGGP. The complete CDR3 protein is CASSGTGGPQHF.

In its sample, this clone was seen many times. CDR3 in amino acids: CASSLRWTDFPDTQYF. Partial CDR3 DNA: TGTGCCAGCAGCTTGCGGTGGACAGATTTTCCAGATACG. V gene TRBV5-4 combines with J gene TRBJ2-3; D is perhaps TRBD1 (6 bases). The read falls 3 residues short of the CDR3 end, and the missing part is taken from the germline J gene. V was pared by 1 base and J by 4 bases, with 16 bases between. The CDR3 is 16 residues long. CDR1 SGHNT and CDR2 YYREEE come from the germline V gene (reference sequence).

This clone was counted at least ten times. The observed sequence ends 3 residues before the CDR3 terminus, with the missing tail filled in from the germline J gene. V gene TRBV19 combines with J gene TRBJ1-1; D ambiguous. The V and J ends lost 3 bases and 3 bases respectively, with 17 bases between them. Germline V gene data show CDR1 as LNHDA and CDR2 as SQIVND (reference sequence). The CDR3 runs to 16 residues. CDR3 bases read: TGTGCCAGTAGTATTAGGAAGGAGCGGATTGACACTGAA. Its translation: CASSIRKERIDTE. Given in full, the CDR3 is CASSIRKERIDTEAFF.